Listed below are T cell receptor beta chains from one sample, sequenced in a study of cytomegalovirus exposure and HLA in healthy donors. The table came from immunoSEQ multiplex PCR; TCRdb's copy has only in-frame clones and leaves some out. The data show around 300,000 clones, with roughly 87% seen just once and roughly 1.2% held by the top ten. The sequencing sample was made of PBMCs. All receptors derive from a woman aged 25 to 39 in good health and CMV-seropositive. CDR3s include the opening cysteine and the closing phenylalanine or tryptophan. D genes are given only for firm matches. A clone size is listed for some rows: how often the clone was seen (once, few, many), or a class if it is expanded.

D | size | J | V | CDR3 | DNA
NA | few | TRBJ1-2 | TRBV20-1 | CSANQGGGYTF | TGCAGTGCAAATCAGGGAGGGGGCTACACCTTC
TRBD2 | NA | TRBJ2-1 | TRBV5-8 | CASSLGGAGHNEQFF | TGTGCCAGCAGCTTGGGAGGAGCGGGACACAATGAGCAGTTCTTC
NA | NA | TRBJ1-5 | TRBV27 | CASSFGVTTQPQHF | TGTGCCAGCAGTTTCGGGGTTACTACTCAGCCCCAGCATTTT
NA | NA | TRBJ1-1 | TRBV27 | CASSFFGDGTEAFF | TGTGCCAGCAGTTTTTTCGGAGACGGCACTGAAGCTTTCTTT
TRBD1 | NA | TRBJ2-1 | TRBV7-9 | CASSSSGQGDNEQFF | TGTGCCAGCAGCTCCTCGGGACAGGGCGACAATGAGCAGTTCTTC
TRBD1 | few | TRBJ1-2 | TRBV7-3 | CASSVGSRQGSGYTF | TGTGCCAGCAGCGTAGGGAGCCGACAGGGGAGCGGCTACACCTTC
NA | few | TRBJ2-7 | TRBV13 | CASSLGRGSGEQYF | TGTGCCAGCAGCTTAGGCCGGGGGTCAGGCGAGCAGTACTTC
NA | once | TRBJ2-3 | TRBV21-1 | CASSKGREGAGTDTQYF | TGTGCCAGCAGCAAAGGACGGGAGGGGGCCGGCACAGATACGCAGTATTTT
NA | NA | TRBJ2-5 | TRBV7-6 | CASSLNIQETQYF | TGTGCCAGCAGCTTGAATATCCAAGAGACCCAGTACTTC
TRBD1 | NA | TRBJ1-2 | TRBV13 | CASSLQGGDYGYTF | TGTGCCAGCAGCTTACAGGGGGGCGACTATGGCTACACCTTC
NA | few | TRBJ1-2 | TRBV7-9 | CASRRPDNYGYTF | TGTGCCAGTCGTCGGCCGGATAACTATGGCTACACCTTC
TRBD2 | NA | TRBJ2-3 | TRBV6-4 | CASSDAGGGTDTQYF | TGTGCCAGCAGTGACGCGGGGGGGGGCACAGATACGCAGTATTTT
NA | NA | TRBJ1-6 | TRBV21-1 | CASSKYWDRVGGNSPLHF | TGTGCCAGCAGCAAATATTGGGACAGGGTGGGGGGTAATTCACCCCTCCACTTT
NA | NA | TRBJ2-7 | TRBV7-6 | CASSLADTGNYEQYF | TGTGCCAGCAGCTTAGCGGATACAGGAAACTACGAGCAGTACTTC
TRBD1 | NA | TRBJ2-7 | TRBV9 | CASSAGTGGVYEQYF | TGTGCCAGCAGCGCCGGGACAGGGGGGGTCTACGAGCAGTACTTC
NA | NA | TRBJ1-3 | TRBV30 | CAWSGTVSGNTIYF | TGTGCCTGGAGTGGCACAGTCTCTGGAAACACCATATATTTT
NA | NA | TRBJ2-7 | TRBV27 | CASSLYGGKAYEQYF | TGTGCCAGCAGTTTATACGGGGGTAAGGCATACGAGCAGTACTTC
NA | few | TRBJ2-2 | TRBV25-1 | CASSESRDTGELFF | TGTGCCAGCAGTGAATCCAGGGACACCGGGGAGCTGTTTTTT
NA | NA | TRBJ1-3 | TRBV5-1 | CASSLGPGQGGSGNTIYF | TGCGCCAGCAGCTTGGGTCCTGGACAAGGGGGCTCTGGAAACACCATATATTTT
NA | NA | TRBJ1-5 | TRBV28 | CASSRKQGTQPQHF | TGTGCCAGCAGCCGCAAACAGGGCACTCAGCCCCAGCATTTT
TRBD2 | NA | TRBJ2-1 | TRBV4-3 | CASSKGTNGLEQFF | TGCGCCAGCAGCAAAGGGACTAACGGGTTGGAGCAGTTCTTC
NA | NA | TRBJ1-1 | TRBV29-1 | CSVEEGWGSAFF | TGCAGCGTTGAAGAAGGATGGGGGTCCGCTTTCTTT
NA | NA | TRBJ1-2 | TRBV7-2 | CASSPDQGSYGYTF | TGTGCCAGCAGCCCAGACCAGGGAAGCTATGGCTACACCTTC
NA | NA | TRBJ2-5 | TRBV28 | CASTLGGQETQYF | TGTGCCAGCACCCTGGGCGGTCAAGAGACCCAGTACTTC
TRBD1 | few | TRBJ1-2 | TRBV2 | CASEGQGGGYTF | TGTGCCAGCGAGGGACAGGGGGGCGGCTACACCTTC
TRBD1 | NA | TRBJ1-1 | TRBV29-1 | CSVRTGTANTEAFF | TGCAGCGTGCGTACCGGGACAGCTAACACTGAAGCTTTCTTT
NA | NA | TRBJ2-7 | TRBV13 | CASSLASGSYEQYF | TGTGCCAGCAGCTTGGCGAGTGGGTCCTACGAGCAGTACTTC
NA | few | TRBJ1-1 | TRBV28 | CASSEQQRGTEAFF | TGTGCCAGCAGTGAGCAGCAGAGGGGCACTGAAGCTTTCTTT
NA | NA | TRBJ2-5 | TRBV6-5 | CASSKRETQYF | TGTGCCAGCAGTAAACGTGAGACCCAGTACTTC
NA | NA | TRBJ1-3 | TRBV30 | CAWRANRARDTIYF | TGTGCCTGGAGAGCAAACAGAGCTCGGGACACCATATATTTT